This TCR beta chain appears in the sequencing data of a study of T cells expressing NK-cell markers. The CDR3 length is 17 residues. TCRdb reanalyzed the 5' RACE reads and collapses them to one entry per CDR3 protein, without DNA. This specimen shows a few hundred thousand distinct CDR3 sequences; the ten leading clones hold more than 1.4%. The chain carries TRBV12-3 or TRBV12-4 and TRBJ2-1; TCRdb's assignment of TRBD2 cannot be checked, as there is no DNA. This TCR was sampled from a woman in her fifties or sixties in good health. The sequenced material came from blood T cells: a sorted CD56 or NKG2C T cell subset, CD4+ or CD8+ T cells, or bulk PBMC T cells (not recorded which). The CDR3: CASSFRLPDWSYNEQFF.